A single sample gave rise to the 21 T cell receptor beta chains below, sequenced in a study of blood T cell repertoires in COVID-19. Clones were read by immunoSEQ multiplex PCR, and TCRdb kept only the in-frame ones, dropping some. The profile shows about 150,000 clones, more than 75% of them singletons. The sequencing input was peripheral blood. Every receptor here comes from a woman in her 50s with acute or convalescent COVID-19.

Comment on this clone: Its ends do not fully match the called genes, so a read error is possible. The chain joins TRBV11-2 to TRBJ2-1; 15 positions agree with TRBD2. Germline V lookup: CDR1 SGHAT, CDR2 FQNNGV. This CDR3 contains 13 residues. The CDR3, as DNA: TGTGCCAGCAGCTTGGGGACTAGCGGGGGGAAGATCTTC. Protein product: CASSLGTSGGKIF.

This clone was detected only a few times. This chain uses TRBV6-1 with TRBJ1-3; D gene unclear. Per the germline V gene, CDR1 is MNHNS and CDR2 is SASEGT. The CDR3 consists of 16 residues. Trimming removed 2 bases at V and 2 bases at J, with 13 bases between. Here the CDR3 reads CASSEQGAGTGNTIYF. The CDR3 nucleotides read TGTGCCAGCAGTGAACAAGGCGCCGGGACTGGAAACACCATATATTTT.

CDR3 coding DNA: TGTGCCAGCAGCGCTCCTAGCGGGGAAACCTACAATGAGCAGTTCTTC. Translated, it gives CASSAPSGETYNEQFF. The chain carries TRBV9 and TRBJ2-1; the match to TRBD2 covers 9 bases. V shed 3 bases and J 2 bases; nucleotides not matched to a gene: 6. Germline CDR1 and CDR2: SGDLS and YYNGEE. CDR3 length: 16 residues.

This chain links TRBV3-1 (or the pseudogene TRBV3-2) with TRBJ1-2; D is unclear. Deletions cut 4 bases from V and 4 bases from J, with 7 bases between. Germline V gene data show CDR1 as LGHDT and CDR2 as YNNKEL (reference sequence). This CDR3 is 12 amino acids long. CDR3 nucleotides: TGTGCCAGCAGCCGTCGCGCCTATGGCTACACCTTC. This gives the protein CASSRRAYGYTF.

The chain couples TRBV4-3 to TRBJ1-3; no clear D. V was clipped by 0 bases and J by 4 bases, with 7 bases between them. The germline CDR1 and CDR2 sequences are LGHNA and YSLEER. The CDR3 length is 14 residues. The CDR3, as DNA: TGCGCCAGCAGCCAAGAGGTTGCGGGAAACACCATATATTTT. Translating it yields CASSQEVAGNTIYF.

A remark on this clone: The same CDR3 can be traced to other DNA sequences in this sample. The chain links TRBV7-2 to TRBJ1-5; TRBD1 matches at 8 bases. V was pared by 1 base and J by 3 bases, with 2 bases of the junction left unmatched. The CDR3 runs to 15 residues. Germline CDR1 is SGHTA and CDR2 is FQGNSA. The DNA for the CDR3 is TGTGCCAGCAGCTTAGTGGGACAGGACAATCAGCCCCAGCATTTT. As protein: CASSLVGQDNQPQHF. The entire variable domain, with the rest obtained from reference TRBV7-2 and TRBJ1-5, is as follows: GAGVSQSPSNKVTEKGKDVELRCDPISGHTALYWYRQSLGQGLEFLIYFQGNSAPDKSGLPSDRFSAERTGGSVSTLTIQRTQQEDSAVYLCASSLVGQDNQPQHFGDGTRLSIL.

This chain joins TRBV7-2 and TRBJ1-5; D uncertain. The CDR3 length is 16 residues. CDR1 is SGHTA, CDR2 FQGNSA, per germline. V lost 2 bases and J lost 7, with 18 bases in between. The CDR3 reads CASSLMSHPSGQPQHF. Here the CDR3 DNA reads TGTGCCAGCAGCTTAATGAGCCATCCCAGCGGACAGCCCCAGCATTTT. The variable domain in full, with the rest retrieved from reference TRBV7-2 and TRBJ1-5, is GAGVSQSPSNKVTEKGKDVELRCDPISGHTALYWYRQSLGQGLEFLIYFQGNSAPDKSGLPSDRFSAERTGGSVSTLTIQRTQQEDSAVYLCASSLMSHPSGQPQHFGDGTRLSIL.

This clone was found once. V and J are TRBV6-2 or TRBV6-3 and TRBJ1-1, with TRBD1 identical over 7 bases. The CDR3 runs to 19 residues. Germline CDR1 reads MNHEY; CDR2 reads SVGEGT. After removal of 4 bases from V and 6 bases from J, the junction contained 23 bases not matched to a gene. The CDR3 region is CASSFPRDRVNTVHPEAFF. The DNA of the CDR3 is TGTGCCAGCAGTTTTCCTCGGGACAGAGTAAATACGGTCCACCCTGAAGCTTTCTTT.

DNA of the CDR3: TGCGCCAGCAGCTTGGGACAGGGTAACAATGAGCAGTTCTTC. Its translation is CASSLGQGNNEQFF. The rearrangement uses TRBV5-1 and TRBJ2-1, with 7 bases aligning to TRBD1. The CDR3 has 14 residues. Trimming cost V 0 bases and J 5 bases; bases outside gene matches: 2. From germline, CDR1 is SGHRS and CDR2 YFSETQ. Drawing the rest from reference TRBV5-1 and TRBJ2-1, the complete variable domain is KAGVTQTPRYLIKTRGQQVTLSCSPISGHRSVSWYQQTPGQGLQFLFEYFSETQRNKGNFPGRFSGRQFSNSRSEMNVSTLELGDSALYLCASSLGQGNNEQFFGPGTRLTVL.

This sequence joins TRBV7-7 and TRBJ1-3, with D possibly being TRBD1 (6 bases). V was shortened by 5 bases and J by 1 base, with 12 bases between the two germline ends. Germline V gene data show CDR1 as SSHAT and CDR2 as FNYEAQ (reference sequence). CDR3 length: 15 amino acids. In nucleotides, the CDR3 is TGTGCCAGCAGCCGGGGGGCAGATTCTGGAAACACCATATATTTT. It encodes CASSRGADSGNTIYF.

V usage is TRBV10-1 and J usage is TRBJ1-1; 7 bases are shared with TRBD1. Losses at the gene ends were 2 bases for V and 0 bases for J; bases not matched to a gene: 18. The CDR3 contains 20 residues. Germline CDR1 WNHNN, CDR2 SYGVQD (reference sequence). Here the CDR3 reads CASSEVRGRNPFAMNTEAFF. In DNA, the CDR3 is TGCGCCAGCAGTGAGGTTAGGGGGCGGAACCCTTTTGCTATGAACACTGAAGCTTTCTTT.

The CDR3: CASSPGGGIPEAFF. CDR3 coding DNA: TGTGCCAGCAGCCCCGGTGGGGGGATCCCTGAAGCTTTCTTT. The V gene is TRBV7-9, the J gene TRBJ1-1; D is possibly TRBD1 (5 bases). V shed 5 bases and J shed 6 bases, with 16 bases lying between them. CDR1 and CDR2 from the germline V gene are SEHNR and FQNEAQ (reference sequence). The CDR3 totals 14 residues.

The rearrangement joins TRBV12-3 or TRBV12-4 to TRBJ2-1; D remains unclear. The V end lost 4 bases, the J end lost 10 bases, and 11 bases lay between the germline ends. The CDR3 is 12 amino acids. The CDR3 is CASSSTSVEQFF. In DNA, the CDR3 is TGTGCCAGCAGTTCCACTTCGGTGGAGCAGTTCTTC.

The chain uses TRBV6-5 and TRBJ1-4; no reliable D call. In germline, CDR1 is MNHEY, CDR2 SVGAGI. The CDR3 has 14 amino acids. The V gene lost 4 bases and the J gene lost 8 bases, with 14 bases spanning the gap. The CDR3 here is CASSSPGRNEKLFF. The CDR3 DNA reads TGTGCCAGCAGTTCCCCCGGCAGGAACGAAAAACTGTTTTTT.

This chain joins TRBV28 and TRBJ2-1; weak D call: TRBD1 (5 bases). Germline V gene sequence: CDR1 MDHEN, CDR2 SYDVKM. CDR3 length: 16 amino acids. V lost 4 bases and J 0 bases, leaving 13 bases between the germline ends. In nucleotides, the CDR3 is TGTGCCAGCAGTTCTCCGACAGCAAGCTCCTACAATGAGCAGTTCTTC. Amino acid sequence: CASSSPTASSYNEQFF.

This clone has only one observation. The chain employs TRBV6-1 and TRBJ1-5, with 8 positions matching TRBD1. V shed 4 bases, J shed 1 base, and the junction held 6 bases outside the gene matches. CDR1 MNHNS and CDR2 SASEGT come from the germline V gene. The CDR3 consists of 16 residues. The DNA for the CDR3 is TGTGCCAGCAGTGGCCGGGACAGGCAAAGCAATCAGCCCCAGCATTTT. Protein product: CASSGRDRQSNQPQHF.

This clone came up once. This sequence joins TRBV19 and TRBJ2-2, with TRBD1 matching over 7 bases. CDR3 length equals 14 residues. J lost 2 bases, V lost 4 bases, and 1 base had no gene match. From germline, CDR1 is LNHDA and CDR2 SQIVND (reference sequence). CDR3 sequence (DNA): TGTGCCAGTAGTAGGGACAGAAACACCGGGGAGCTGTTTTTT. This encodes CASSRDRNTGELFF.

The chain couples TRBV7-3 to TRBJ2-7; TRBD2 aligns across 7 bases. The CDR3 is made up of 11 amino acids. After removal of 4 bases from V and 6 bases from J, the junction contained 0 bases not matched to a gene. Germline V gives CDR1 SGHTA, CDR2 FQGTGA. CDR3 in amino acids: CASSSGGEQYF. Written as DNA, the CDR3 is TGTGCCAGCAGCTCGGGGGGCGAGCAGTACTTC.

J is TRBJ2-5 and V is TRBV5-1, with TRBD1 as a possible D gene (6 bases). In germline, CDR1 is SGHRS, CDR2 YFSETQ. The V end lost 0 bases, the J end lost 5 bases, and 11 bases lay between the germline ends. The CDR3 is 14 amino acids. CDR3 sequence: CASSLVDRPETQYF. As DNA, the CDR3 is TGCGCCAGCAGCTTGGTTGACAGGCCGGAGACCCAGTACTTC.

The rearrangement uses TRBV7-6 and TRBJ2-5; D is undetermined. CDR1 is SGHVS and CDR2 is FNYEAQ in the germline V gene. V was trimmed by 2 bases and J by 5 bases, leaving 12 bases between them. The CDR3 runs to 14 residues. CDR3 residues: CASSLLAASETQYF. The CDR3 bases are TGTGCCAGCAGCTTACTCGCGGCAAGTGAGACCCAGTACTTC.

The V gene is TRBV6-5, the J gene TRBJ1-1; 7 bases fit TRBD1. CDR3 length: 15 amino acids. Trimming cost V 4 bases and J 0 bases; bases outside gene matches: 5. Germline V CDR1 and CDR2: MNHEY, SVGAGI. For the CDR3, the DNA is TGTGCCAGCAGTTTCGCACAGGGGATGAACACTGAAGCTTTCTTT. This codes for CASSFAQGMNTEAFF.